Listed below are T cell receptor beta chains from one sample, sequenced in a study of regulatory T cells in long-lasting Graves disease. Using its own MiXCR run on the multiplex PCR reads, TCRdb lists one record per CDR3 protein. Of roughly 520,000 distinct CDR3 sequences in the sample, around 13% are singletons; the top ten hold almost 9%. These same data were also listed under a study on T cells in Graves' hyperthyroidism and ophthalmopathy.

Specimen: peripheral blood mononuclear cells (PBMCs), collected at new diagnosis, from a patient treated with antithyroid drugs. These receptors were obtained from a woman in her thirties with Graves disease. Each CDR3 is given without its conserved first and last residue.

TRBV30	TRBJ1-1	AWTVGGTEAF
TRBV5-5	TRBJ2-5	ASNLTPGEGETQY
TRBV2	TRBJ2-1	ASSEVAGVYNEQF
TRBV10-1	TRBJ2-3	ASSEARLHTQY
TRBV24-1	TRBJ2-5	ATSGPQGTSGSHQETQY
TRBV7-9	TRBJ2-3	ASNSGGMSTDTQY
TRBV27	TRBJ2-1	AGEDSKDEQF
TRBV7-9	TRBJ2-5	ASSYTGETQY
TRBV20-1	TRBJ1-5	SARAGGARNQPQH
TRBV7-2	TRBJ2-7	ASSLAANYEQY
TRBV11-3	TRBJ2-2	ASSFGTPGELF
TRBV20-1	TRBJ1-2	SASWGDGYT
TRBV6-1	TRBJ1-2	ASSRFLGEGYGYT
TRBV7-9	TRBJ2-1	ASSHSPQGGYNEQF
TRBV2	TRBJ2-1	ASSERLAGFRQF
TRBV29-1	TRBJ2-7	SVIGLSYEQY
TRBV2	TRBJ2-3	ASTFQRKDTQY
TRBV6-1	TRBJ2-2	ATRPGVAGELF
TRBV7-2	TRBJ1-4	ASSLNSVEKLF
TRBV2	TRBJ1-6	ASRGDRGNSPLH
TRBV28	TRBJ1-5	ASSFRGAGNQPQH
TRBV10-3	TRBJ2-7	AISEVAGGPGSYEQY
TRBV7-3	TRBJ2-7	ASSWTGGYEQY
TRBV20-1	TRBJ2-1	SAWDRYNEQF
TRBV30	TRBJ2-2	AWIASGTRYTGELF
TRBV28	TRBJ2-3	ASSLGLGNPY
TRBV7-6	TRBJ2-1	ASSLDGVAYNEQF
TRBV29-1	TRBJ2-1	SVVGRRVAAEQF
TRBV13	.	ASSHVRARMNTEAF
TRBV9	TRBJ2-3	ASSPWTASTDTQY
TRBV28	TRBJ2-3	ASSFDSGLRDTQY
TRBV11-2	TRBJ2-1	ASSLFKQPGYEQF
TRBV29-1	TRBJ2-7	SVAGGQSFYEQY
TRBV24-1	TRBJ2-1	ATSEQSGSRGNEQF
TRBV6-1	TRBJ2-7	AIEVGEQY
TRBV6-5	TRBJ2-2	ASSYATSGRGKNTGELF
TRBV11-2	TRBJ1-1	ASSPRDSEAF
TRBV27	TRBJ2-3	ASTTHPGDTQY
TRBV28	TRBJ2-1	ASSLYQGYGNEQF
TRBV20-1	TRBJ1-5	SIASGFLPNQPQH
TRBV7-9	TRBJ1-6	ASSLGSQGVNSPLH
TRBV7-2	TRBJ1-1	ASSPTVEGTEAF
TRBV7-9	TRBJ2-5	ASSLVVIAGTRETQY
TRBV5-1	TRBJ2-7	ASSLEASFEYEQY
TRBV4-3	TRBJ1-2	ASSQRASGGAGGYT
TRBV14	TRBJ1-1	ASSQIDTEAF
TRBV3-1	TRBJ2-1	ASSRWTSGRINNEQF
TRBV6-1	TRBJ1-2	ASITGGGGDYGYT
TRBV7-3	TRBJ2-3	ASSSDRGTTDTQY
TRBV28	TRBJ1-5	ASSPINRVGQPQH
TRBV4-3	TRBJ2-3	ASSQDSRVWTDTQY
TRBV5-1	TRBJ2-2	ASSSLTGTSTGELF
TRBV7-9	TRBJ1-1	ASSLGTNTEAF